This T cell receptor beta chain was recovered during a study of Ad26.COV2.S vaccination and SARS-CoV-2 variants. Findings of the study overall: Post-vaccination spike-specific CD8+ and CD4+ T cell responses reportedly had substantial breadth.

As for treatment: 19 received Ad26.COV2.S at low or high dose, single or two shots; five or six received placebo; per-sample allocation not given. Each sample was drawn 63 days after the first injection (of vaccine or placebo). Wuhan-strain spike was delivered by a replication-incompetent Ad26 vector. The CDR3 sequence is 12 residues long. V was cut by 3 bases and J by 0 bases, with 6 bases left in between. Germline values: CDR1 DFQATT, CDR2 SNEGSKA (reference sequence). Using immunoSEQ multiplex PCR, the repertoire was profiled, and TCRdb retains in-frame clones only, with some absent. Of fewer than 800,000 clones in the sample, roughly nine tenths were seen once. On this clone itself: Its antigen is unidentified.

The source of this sequence is a person between 18 and 65 years old who received the Ad26.COV2.S COVID-19 vaccine or a placebo. The sequencing used peripheral blood, collected in a trial of Ad26.COV2.S vaccine versus placebo. The rearrangement uses TRBV20-1 and TRBJ2-7; D is undetermined. The chain's CDR3 is CSASIVSYEQYF. The CDR3 DNA reads as TGCAGTGCTAGTATTGTCTCCTACGAGCAGTACTTC.